The clone carrying this T cell receptor beta chain was counted between two and nine times. Antigen specificity is unknown. Quantitative 5'-RACE with molecular barcodes was used to make the TCR beta libraries. TCRdb reprocessed the 5' RACE reads with MiXCR, giving one entry per CDR3 protein. The sample carries around 230,000 distinct CDR3 sequences, 8% to 9.5% recorded once. This sample is drawn from a study of CD8 T cells in ankylosing spondylitis. Study-wide results and limits: Ankylosing spondylitis blood appeared to carry a characteristic TCR beta motif of seven to nine highly homologous variants.

The sample consisted of blood, either unsorted or a sorted T cell fraction (not recorded which). This TCR derives from a male donor with ankylosing spondylitis or in good health (not recorded which).

CDR3 amino acids: CASSFGNQPQHF. The CDR3, as DNA: TGTGCCAGCAGTTTCGGCAATCAGCCCCAGCATTTT. The chain employs TRBV7-6 and TRBJ1-5; no reliable D call. The V end lost 6 bases, the J end lost 2 bases, and 5 bases lay between the germline ends. The CDR3 sequence is 12 residues long. Per germline, CDR1 SGHVS and CDR2 FNYEAQ.